These 12 T cell receptor beta chains were all obtained from the same sample, sequenced in a study of control samples from healthy donors and cancer patients. TCRdb keeps only in-frame clones here, not all; method: immunoSEQ multiplex PCR. The table for this sample gives about 210,000 clones. The sequencing sample was made of blood. The receptors stem from a woman aged 30 to 39 in good health.

The chain links TRBV28 to TRBJ1-4, with no clear D. V dropped 6 bases and J dropped 7 bases, with 6 bases sitting between them. Germline assignment: CDR1 MDHEN and CDR2 SYDVKM. This CDR3 spans 11 amino acids. CDR3 residues: CASRRGEKLFF. The CDR3 DNA follows: TGTGCCAGCAGGCGCGGTGAAAAACTGTTTTTT.

This rearrangement joins TRBV28 to TRBJ1-5; 10 nucleotides align to TRBD1. Germline V gives CDR1 MDHEN, CDR2 SYDVKM. The V and J ends lost 9 bases and 4 bases, in that order; junction bases with no gene match: 6. The CDR3 covers 14 residues. In DNA form, the CDR3 reads TGTGCCAGTTACACGGGACAGGGGAATCAGCCCCAGCATTTT. Protein product: CASYTGQGNQPQHF.

The chain recombines TRBV5-1 with TRBJ2-5, with a tentative D call TRBD1 (7 bases). CDR1 is SGHRS and CDR2 is YFSETQ in the germline V gene. V dropped 3 bases and J dropped 7 bases, with 16 bases sitting between them. The CDR3 is 14 amino acids. The CDR3 loop is CASSSSVGGRTQYF. DNA for the CDR3: TGCGCCAGCAGCTCTAGCGTAGGGGGCAGGACCCAGTACTTC.

The chain carries TRBV6-5 and TRBJ1-5; D not certain. The CDR3 totals 13 residues. Germline V gene lookup returns CDR1 MNHEY and CDR2 SVGAGI. CDR3 amino acids: CAGGRDGNQPQHF. The CDR3 nucleotides read TGTGCAGGCGGGAGGGATGGCAATCAGCCCCAGCATTTT.

This chain uses TRBV28 with TRBJ1-5; unclear D gene. Germline CDR1 is MDHEN and CDR2 is SYDVKM. With 3 bases removed from V and 3 bases from J, the gap between germline ends came to 6 bases. This CDR3 has 13 residues. CDR3 in amino acids: CASSFNNNQPQHF. The CDR3 DNA sequence: TGTGCCAGCAGTTTTAACAACAATCAGCCCCAGCATTTT. The entire variable domain, with the rest obtained from reference TRBV28 and TRBJ1-5, is as follows: DVKVTQSSRYLVKRTGEKVFLECVQDMDHENMFWYRQDPGLGLRLIYFSYDVKMKEKGDIPEGYSVSREKKERFSLILESASTNQTSMYLCASSFNNNQPQHFGDGTRLSIL.

The chain recombines TRBV14 with TRBJ2-3; 8 nucleotides align to TRBD2. The V and J ends lost 4 bases and 4 bases, in that order; junction bases with no gene match: 7. Germline CDR1 reads SGHDN; CDR2 reads FVKESK. The CDR3 length is 15 residues. Here the CDR3 reads CASSPSGGPPDTQYF. The CDR3 DNA sequence: TGTGCCAGCAGCCCGTCGGGGGGGCCCCCAGATACGCAGTATTTT.

The chain joins TRBV7-8 to TRBJ2-7, with D tentatively TRBD2 (7 bases). The germline CDR1 and CDR2 sequences are SGHVS and FQNEAQ. The CDR3 consists of 17 residues. Trimming stripped 5 bases from V and 5 bases from J, with 25 bases between. CDR3 DNA: TGTGCCAGCAGCAGAGGGGGGGAGGGGTATCAAATTAACGAGCAGTACTTC. Translating it yields CASSRGGEGYQINEQYF.

The rearrangement joins TRBV7-9 to TRBJ2-7; 11 bases line up with TRBD1. J lost 5 bases, V lost 0 bases, and 3 bases had no gene match. Germline CDR1 and CDR2: SEHNR and FQNEAQ (reference sequence). The CDR3 runs to 15 residues. CDR3: CASSLAGDRGNEQYF. The CDR3 nucleotides are TGTGCCAGCAGCTTAGCGGGGGACAGGGGGAACGAGCAGTACTTC.

J is TRBJ2-7 and V is TRBV27, with D perhaps being TRBD1 or TRBD2 (6 bases each). The CDR3 is made up of 15 amino acids. With 2 bases removed from V and 2 bases from J, the gap between germline ends came to 13 bases. Germline assignment: CDR1 MNHEY and CDR2 SMNVEV (reference sequence). CDR3 coding DNA: TGTGCCAGCAGTTTAAGGGGGGACGGTACCTACGAGCAGTACTTC. As protein: CASSLRGDGTYEQYF.

This chain links TRBV5-4 with TRBJ2-3; the match to TRBD2 covers 7 bases. The CDR3 length is 16 residues. The trim removed 2 bases at V and 0 bases at J, leaving 6 bases unmatched. Germline V gene data show CDR1 as SGHNT and CDR2 as YYREEE (reference sequence). Written as DNA, the CDR3 is TGTGCCAGCAGCTTTAACCCCGGGGGGAGCACAGATACGCAGTATTTT. Protein product: CASSFNPGGSTDTQYF.

V is TRBV4-2 and J is TRBJ1-2; D unclear. The ends were cut back, 3 bases at V and 2 bases at J, with 7 bases in the middle. The length of the CDR3 is 13 residues. Germline lookup yields CDR1 LGHNA and CDR2 YNFKEQ. As DNA, the CDR3 is TGTGCCAGCAGCCAGGACCAGAACTATGGCTACACCTTC. Translated: CASSQDQNYGYTF.

This chain connects TRBV12-3 or TRBV12-4 to TRBJ1-2; D is uncertain. With 6 bases removed from V and 10 bases from J, the gap between germline ends came to 12 bases. This CDR3 has 11 residues. In DNA form, the CDR3 reads TGTGCCAGCAGGTCCCCCGTGGACTACACCTTC. This encodes CASRSPVDYTF.